These T cell receptor beta chains were read from a single sample in a study of blood T cell repertoires in COVID-19. Sequencing used immunoSEQ multiplex PCR; TCRdb keeps in-frame clones, though not all of them. The data show 88,000 or so clones, roughly three quarters seen once. Source material: peripheral blood. The receptor set was obtained from a human donor in a cohort sampled during active COVID-19. Both conserved end residues are part of each CDR3. Each record gives: D gene, clone size, J gene, V gene, CDR3 DNA, CDR3 protein. A D gene is named only where the DNA matches it firmly. Clone size appears in some rows only: once, few, many, or a class for an expanded clone.

TRBD1,.,TRBJ1-2,TRBV19,TGTGCCAGTAGAACCCCCGGGACAGGGGAGGCCTATGGCTACACCTTC,CASRTPGTGEAYGYTF
.,.,TRBJ2-2,TRBV4-1,TGCGCCAGCAGCCAAGAAGGAGGCTCGAACACCGGGGAGCTGTTTTTT,CASSQEGGSNTGELFF
.,once,TRBJ2-1,TRBV30,TGTGCCTGGAGATCGAGCGGCTTTCGCTCCTACAATGAGCAGTTCTTC,CAWRSSGFRSYNEQFF
TRBD2,once,TRBJ2-3,TRBV5-1,TGCGCCAGCAGCCTAATAGCGGGGGATACGCAGTATTTT,CASSLIAGDTQYF
.,.,TRBJ1-1,TRBV4-1,TGCGCCAGCAGCCAAGGGGGGCTGAACACTGAAGCTTTCTTT,CASSQGGLNTEAFF
.,.,TRBJ2-2,TRBV6-1,TGTGCCAGCAGTGAGCGAACTAGCTCCGCCGGGGAGCTGTTTTTT,CASSERTSSAGELFF
.,many,TRBJ1-1,TRBV19,TGTGCCAGTAGTGCCCTGAAGGGAGAGTGGGCTGAAGCTTTCTTT,CASSALKGEWAEAFF
TRBD2,once,TRBJ2-1,TRBV6-1,TGTGCCAGCAGTGATGCGGGAGTGATCTACAATGAGCAGTTCTTC,CASSDAGVIYNEQFF
.,.,TRBJ1-4,TRBV27,TGTGCCAGCAGTCCATTGGGGGGGCTGGTGTTGGAACTGTTTTTT,CASSPLGGLVLELFF
.,once,TRBJ1-2,TRBV19,TGTGCCAGTAGTCAGGTCGGGGGGACGTATGGCTACACCTTC,CASSQVGGTYGYTF
TRBD1,.,TRBJ2-7,TRBV5-1,TGCGCCAGCAGCCCCGGGACAGGGATTACCTACGAGCAGTACTTC,CASSPGTGITYEQYF
.,many,TRBJ2-7,TRBV19,TGTGCCAGTAGTCGGACAAGCTACGAGCAGTACTTC,CASSRTSYEQYF
.,.,TRBJ1-4,TRBV6-5,TGTGCCAGCAGTCCATCAACAACTAATGAAAAACTGTTTTTT,CASSPSTTNEKLFF
.,once,TRBJ1-1,TRBV28,TGTGCCAGCACCACCTGGGGGGGGTCCATGAACACTGAAGCTTTCTTT,CASTTWGGSMNTEAFF
TRBD2,.,TRBJ2-5,TRBV4-2,TGTGCCAGCAGCCACGGAGGTCCTAGCGGGCCTCCCACCCAGTACTTC,CASSHGGPSGPPTQYF
.,few,TRBJ2-2,TRBV2,TGTGCCAGCAGTGATCCCGACCACAGGTTGGGGGAGCTGTTTTTT,CASSDPDHRLGELFF
TRBD2,.,TRBJ2-7,TRBV4-2,TGTGCCAGCAGCCAAGAGGGAGGGTACGAGCAGTACTTC,CASSQEGGYEQYF
TRBD1,.,TRBJ1-1,TRBV7-3,TGTGCCAGCAGCCCAAGGACAGGGGGCGTAACTGAAGCTTTCTTT,CASSPRTGGVTEAFF
TRBD1,.,TRBJ1-1,TRBV6-6,TGTGCCAGCAGCCTTAGGGACAGAAACACTGAAGCTTTCTTT,CASSLRDRNTEAFF
TRBD1,.,TRBJ1-4,TRBV5-4,TGTGCCAGCAGCTTGGAAGGGGGCGATGAAAAACTGTTTTTT,CASSLEGGDEKLFF
.,.,TRBJ2-7,TRBV2,TGTGCCAAAGGGGGGGCGACTCCCGCCCACGAGCAGTACTTC,CAKGGATPAHEQYF
.,.,TRBJ2-1,TRBV11-3,TGTGCCAGCAGCTTCGGGTCCCCCCTCGCGATGAATGAGCAGTTCTTC,CASSFGSPLAMNEQFF
.,.,TRBJ2-1,TRBV10-2,TGCGCCAGCAGTGAAGGACTCCGATACAATGAGCAGTTCTTC,CASSEGLRYNEQFF
.,.,TRBJ1-4,TRBV19,TGTGCCAGTAGCGCACTGGACAGATATAATGAAAAACTGTTTTTT,CASSALDRYNEKLFF
.,.,TRBJ2-5,TRBV18,TGTGCCAGCTCACCGTCAAAAGAGACCCAGTACTTC,CASSPSKETQYF
TRBD1,.,TRBJ2-1,TRBV20-1,TGCAGTGCTGGTGGGGGACAGACCTACAATGAGCAGTTCTTC,CSAGGGQTYNEQFF
TRBD1,.,TRBJ2-1,TRBV6-2/TRBV6-3,TGTGCCAGCAGCTGGGACAGGGGGCTCGATGAGCAGTTCTTC,CASSWDRGLDEQFF
.,few,TRBJ2-1,TRBV7-9,TGTGCCACCTTCGACAGGTCCTACAATGAGCAGTTCTTC,CATFDRSYNEQFF
TRBD1,.,TRBJ1-2,TRBV7-2,TGTGCCAGCAGTGGACAGGGGGCCAACTATGGCTACACCTTC,CASSGQGANYGYTF
TRBD2,.,TRBJ2-1,TRBV5-1,TGCGCCAGCAGCCCGGACGGGAGGGACTCCTACAATGAGCAGTTCTTC,CASSPDGRDSYNEQFF
TRBD2,.,TRBJ2-7,TRBV6-5,TGTGCCAGCGCCATAGCGGGAGGACGCTACGAGCAGTACTTC,CASAIAGGRYEQYF
TRBD2,.,TRBJ2-3,TRBV20-1,TGCAGTGCTAGTGGAGCGGGAGAGTCAGATACGCAGTATTTT,CSASGAGESDTQYF
TRBD1,.,TRBJ2-7,TRBV6-5,TGTGCCAGCAGTAATACAGGGGGAGGTTACGAGCAGTACTTC,CASSNTGGGYEQYF
.,few,TRBJ1-1,TRBV5-1,TGCGCCAGCAGCCCAACGGTCGGGGGCACTGAAGCTTTCTTT,CASSPTVGGTEAFF
.,.,TRBJ2-1,TRBV13,TGTGCCAGCAGCTTAGGGACATTAGTTGGGCAGTTCTTC,CASSLGTLVGQFF
TRBD1,few,TRBJ1-6,TRBV3-1/TRBV3-2,TGTGCCAGCAGCCGAGACAGGGATGGTTCACCCCTCCACTTT,CASSRDRDGSPLHF